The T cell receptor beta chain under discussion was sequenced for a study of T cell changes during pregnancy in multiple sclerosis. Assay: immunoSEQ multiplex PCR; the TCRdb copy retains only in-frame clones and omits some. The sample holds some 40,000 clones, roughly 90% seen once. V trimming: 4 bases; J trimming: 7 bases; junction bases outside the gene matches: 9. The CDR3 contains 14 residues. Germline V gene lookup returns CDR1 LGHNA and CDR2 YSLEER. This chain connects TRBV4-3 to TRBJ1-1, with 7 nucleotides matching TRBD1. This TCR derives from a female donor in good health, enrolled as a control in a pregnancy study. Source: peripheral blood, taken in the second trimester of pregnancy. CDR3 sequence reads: CASSRTTGAVEAFF. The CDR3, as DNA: TGCGCCAGCAGCCGAACAACAGGGGCTGTTGAAGCTTTCTTT.